This T cell receptor (beta chain) was sequenced in a study of siplizumab effects on memory and regulatory T cells. Measured with immunoSEQ multiplex PCR; TCRdb has only the in-frame clones, and not every one. The profile shows tens of thousands of clones, roughly nine tenths of them singletons. With regard to this clone: Its matching antigen is unknown.

General study results and limits: Under siplizumab, alloreactive sequences traced to unstimulated CD4+ memory cells were significantly reduced. In unstimulated cells, naive T cells appeared more diverse than memory T cells and seemed major alloresponse contributors. Suppression by proliferating Tregs derived from siplizumab cultures was not verified.

From germline, CDR1 is SEHNR and CDR2 FQNEAQ (reference sequence). The CDR3 length is 16 residues. The ends lost 5 bases at V and 1 base at J; junction bases unmatched: 6. The sequenced sample consisted of CD8+ T cells sorted from blood. The TCR was taken from a human donor in good health. This chain joins TRBV7-9 and TRBJ2-1; TRBD1 aligns across 9 bases. The CDR3 here is CASSPGQGRSYNEQFF. The CDR3, as DNA: TGTGCCAGCAGCCCGGGACAGGGCCGATCCTACAATGAGCAGTTCTTC.